This T cell receptor (beta chain) was documented in a study of blood T cell repertoires in COVID-19. Methods used by the authors: From reference gene primer amplification, estimates of nucleated cell counts were derived. Data came from immunoSEQ multiplex PCR; TCRdb stores just in-frame clones and leaves some out. V and J calls and clone size come straight from that table; D and trimming were deduced from the DNA. The table has about 210,000 clones, under 90% seen once. Seattle researchers signed up patients amid active infection and tracked them longitudinally. CDR3 size: 15 residues. V was trimmed by 1 base and J by 8 bases, leaving 16 bases between them. CDR1 SEHNR and CDR2 FQNEAQ come from the germline V gene (reference sequence).

J is TRBJ2-3 and V is TRBV7-9; D gene ambiguous. Sequencing was performed on peripheral blood. The sequence was collected from a woman aged 80 or older with COVID-19, enrolled during active disease. CDR3 residues: CASSLGSVELITQYF. In DNA, the CDR3 is TGTGCCAGCAGCTTAGGGTCGGTCGAGCTTATTACGCAGTATTTT. Using reference TRBV7-9 and TRBJ2-3 for the parts outside the CDR3, the full variable domain is DTGVSQNPRHKITKRGQNVTFRCDPISEHNRLYWYRQTLGQGPEFLTYFQNEAQLEKSRLLSDRFSAERPKGSFSTLEIQRTEQGDSAMYLCASSLGSVELITQYFGPGTRLTVL.